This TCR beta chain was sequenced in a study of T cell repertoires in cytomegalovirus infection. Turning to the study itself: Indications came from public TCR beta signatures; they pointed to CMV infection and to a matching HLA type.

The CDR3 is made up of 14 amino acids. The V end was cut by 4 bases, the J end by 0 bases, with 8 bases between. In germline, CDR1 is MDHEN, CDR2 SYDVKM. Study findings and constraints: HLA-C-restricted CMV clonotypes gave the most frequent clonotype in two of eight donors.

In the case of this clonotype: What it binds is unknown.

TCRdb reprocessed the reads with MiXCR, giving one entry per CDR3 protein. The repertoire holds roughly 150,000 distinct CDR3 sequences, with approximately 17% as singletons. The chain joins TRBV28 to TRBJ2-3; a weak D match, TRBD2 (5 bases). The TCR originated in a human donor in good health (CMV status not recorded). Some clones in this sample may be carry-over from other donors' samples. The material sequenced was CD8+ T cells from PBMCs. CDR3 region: CASSSRGSTDTQYF. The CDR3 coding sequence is TGTGCCAGCAGTTCCCGCGGGAGCACAGATACGCAGTATTTT.